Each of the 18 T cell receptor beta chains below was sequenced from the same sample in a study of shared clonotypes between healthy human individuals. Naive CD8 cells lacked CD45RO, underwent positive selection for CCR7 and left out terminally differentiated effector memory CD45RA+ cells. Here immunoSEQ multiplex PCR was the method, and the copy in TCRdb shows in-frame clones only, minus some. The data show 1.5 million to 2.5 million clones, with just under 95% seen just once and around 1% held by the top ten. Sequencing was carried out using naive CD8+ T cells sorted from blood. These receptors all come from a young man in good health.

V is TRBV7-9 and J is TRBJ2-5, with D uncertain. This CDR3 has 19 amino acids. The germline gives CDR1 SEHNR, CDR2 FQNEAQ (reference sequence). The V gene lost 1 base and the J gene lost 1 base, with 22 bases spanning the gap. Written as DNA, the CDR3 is TGTGCCAGCAGCTTAGGAGTTTTGGAGTCAGCTAGATTCCAAGAGACCCAGTACTTC. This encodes CASSLGVLESARFQETQYF.

The CDR3 loop reads CASSAGQGVGNTIYF. The CDR3 coding sequence is TGTGCCAGCAGCGCGGGACAGGGGGTCGGAAACACCATATATTTT. The chain recombines TRBV5-4 with TRBJ1-3, with 11 bases matching TRBD1. V lost 4 bases, J lost 4 bases, and 4 bases stayed unmatched. CDR1 SGHNT and CDR2 YYREEE come from the germline V gene (reference sequence). The CDR3 is 15 amino acids. The full variable domain, with the rest looked up from reference TRBV5-4 and TRBJ1-3, is ETGVTQSPTHLIKTRGQQVTLRCSSQSGHNTVSWYQQALGQGPQFIFQYYREEENGRGNFPPRFSGLQFPNYSSELNVNALELDDSALYLCASSAGQGVGNTIYFGEGSWLTVV.

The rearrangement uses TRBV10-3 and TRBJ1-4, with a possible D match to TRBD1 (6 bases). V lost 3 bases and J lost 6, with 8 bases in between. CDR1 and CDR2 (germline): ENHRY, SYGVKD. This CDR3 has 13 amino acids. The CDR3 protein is CAISEWGHEKLFF. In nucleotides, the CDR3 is TGTGCCATCAGTGAATGGGGGCATGAAAAACTGTTTTTT.

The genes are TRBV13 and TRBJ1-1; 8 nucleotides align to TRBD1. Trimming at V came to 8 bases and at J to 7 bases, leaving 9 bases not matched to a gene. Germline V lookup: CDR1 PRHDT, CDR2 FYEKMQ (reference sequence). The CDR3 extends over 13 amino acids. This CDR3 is CASSQGDEYEAFF. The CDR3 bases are TGTGCCAGCTCACAGGGGGACGAGTATGAAGCTTTCTTT.

CDR3 in amino acids: CASTYGGRDNEQFF. The CDR3 region has the DNA TGTGCCAGCACCTACGGCGGCCGTGACAATGAGCAGTTCTTC. The V and J genes are TRBV7-2 and TRBJ2-1; D unclear. The CDR3 totals 14 residues. V dropped 7 bases and J dropped 5 bases, with 15 bases sitting between them. The V gene's germline CDR1 is SGHTA and CDR2 FQGNSA.

CDR3 in amino acids: CASSQPGGGSPNTGELFF. CDR3 in DNA: TGCGCCAGCAGCCAGCCTGGGGGGGGGTCCCCGAACACCGGGGAGCTGTTTTTT. The rearrangement joins TRBV4-1 to TRBJ2-2; 7 bases line up with TRBD2. V dropped 3 bases and J dropped 0; count of bases not matched to a gene: 10. In germline, CDR1 is MGHRA, CDR2 YSYEKL. The CDR3 consists of 18 residues.

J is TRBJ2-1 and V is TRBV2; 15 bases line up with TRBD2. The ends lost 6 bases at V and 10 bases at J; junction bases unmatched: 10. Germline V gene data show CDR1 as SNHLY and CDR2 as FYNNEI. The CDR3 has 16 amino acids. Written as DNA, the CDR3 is TGTGCCAGCAGGGCCGGACTAGCGGGGGGGCCAAGCGAGCAGTTCTTC. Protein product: CASRAGLAGGPSEQFF.

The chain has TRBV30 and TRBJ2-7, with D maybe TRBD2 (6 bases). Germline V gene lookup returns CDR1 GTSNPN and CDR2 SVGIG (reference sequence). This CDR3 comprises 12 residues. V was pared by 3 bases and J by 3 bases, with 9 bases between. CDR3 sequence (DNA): TGTGCCTGGAGCGGGGGTCGCTACGAGCAGTACTTC. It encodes CAWSGGRYEQYF.

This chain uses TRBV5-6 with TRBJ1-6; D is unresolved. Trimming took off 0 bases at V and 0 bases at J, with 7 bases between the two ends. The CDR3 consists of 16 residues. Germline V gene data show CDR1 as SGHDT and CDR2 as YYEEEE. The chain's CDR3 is CASSLDEGSYNSPLHF. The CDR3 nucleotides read TGTGCCAGCAGCTTGGACGAGGGCTCCTATAATTCACCCCTCCACTTT.

CDR3 sequence: CASSLDADYNSPLHF. The CDR3 coding sequence is TGTGCCAGCAGCTTAGATGCGGATTATAATTCACCCCTCCACTTT. The chain couples TRBV7-6 to TRBJ1-6; the D is unclear. The germline CDR1 and CDR2 sequences are SGHVS and FNYEAQ. The CDR3 runs to 15 residues. V lost 1 base and J 4 bases, leaving 8 bases between the germline ends.

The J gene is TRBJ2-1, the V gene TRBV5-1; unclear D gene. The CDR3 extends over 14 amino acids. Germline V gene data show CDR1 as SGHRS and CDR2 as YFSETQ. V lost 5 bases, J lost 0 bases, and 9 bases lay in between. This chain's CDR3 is CASSDDPSYNEQFF. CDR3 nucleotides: TGCGCCAGCAGTGATGACCCCTCCTACAATGAGCAGTTCTTC.

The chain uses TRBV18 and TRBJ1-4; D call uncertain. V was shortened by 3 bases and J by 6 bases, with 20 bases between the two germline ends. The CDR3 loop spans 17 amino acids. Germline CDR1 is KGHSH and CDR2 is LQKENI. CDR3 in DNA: TGTGCCAGCTCACCCCCGGAAGGCGGCGAGTTTGATGAAAAACTGTTTTTT. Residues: CASSPPEGGEFDEKLFF.

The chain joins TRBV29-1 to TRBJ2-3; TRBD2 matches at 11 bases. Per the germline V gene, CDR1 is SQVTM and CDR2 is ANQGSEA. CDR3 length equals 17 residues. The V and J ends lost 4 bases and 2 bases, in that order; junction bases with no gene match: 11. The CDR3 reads CSVAPFPGLADTDTQYF. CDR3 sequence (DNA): TGCAGCGTTGCCCCTTTTCCGGGACTAGCGGACACAGATACGCAGTATTTT.

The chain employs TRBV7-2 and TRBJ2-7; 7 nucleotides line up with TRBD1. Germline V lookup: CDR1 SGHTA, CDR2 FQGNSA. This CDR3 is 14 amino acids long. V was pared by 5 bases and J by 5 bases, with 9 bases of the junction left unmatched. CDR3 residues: CASSTITGAHEQYF. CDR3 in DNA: TGTGCCAGCAGCACAATAACAGGGGCCCACGAGCAGTACTTC.

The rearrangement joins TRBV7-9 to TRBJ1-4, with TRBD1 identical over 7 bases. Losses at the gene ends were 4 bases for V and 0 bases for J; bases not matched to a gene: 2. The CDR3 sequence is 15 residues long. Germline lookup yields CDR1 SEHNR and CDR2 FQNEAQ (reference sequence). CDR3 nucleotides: TGTGCCAGCAGCTACGACAGGGCAACTAATGAAAAACTGTTTTTT. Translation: CASSYDRATNEKLFF.

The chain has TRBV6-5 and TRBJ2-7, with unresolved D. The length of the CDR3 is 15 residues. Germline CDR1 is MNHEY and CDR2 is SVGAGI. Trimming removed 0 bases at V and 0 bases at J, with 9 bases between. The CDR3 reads CASSYSTTASYEQYF. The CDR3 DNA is TGTGCCAGCAGTTACTCGACAACAGCCTCCTACGAGCAGTACTTC.

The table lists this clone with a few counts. The CDR3, as DNA: TGTGCCAGTAGATTCAGGGGCTCCTACAATGAGCAGTTCTTC. This gives the protein CASRFRGSYNEQFF. This sequence joins TRBV19 and TRBJ2-1, with D possibly TRBD1 on 6 matching bases. CDR3 length: 14 residues. The germline V gene has CDR1 LNHDA and CDR2 SQIVND (reference sequence). V was trimmed by 6 bases and J by 0 bases, leaving 9 bases between them.

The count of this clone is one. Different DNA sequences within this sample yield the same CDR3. The CDR3 region is CSVEKGTEAFF. CDR3 in DNA: TGCAGCGTTGAGAAGGGCACTGAAGCTTTCTTT. This chain joins TRBV29-1 and TRBJ1-1; unclear D gene. The CDR3 contains 11 residues. The V and J ends lost 3 bases and 4 bases respectively, with 6 bases between them. CDR1 is SQVTM, CDR2 ANQGSEA, per germline.